This TCR beta chain was retrieved from a study of blood T cell repertoires in COVID-19 (dated by TCRdb to about 2020). About the investigation overall: Samples covering the acute and convalescent phases of COVID-19 were provided by collaborators in the United States, Italy and Spain. The prospective study material was composed of cDNA or gDNA derived from T cells, B-cell-depleted T cells, or PBMCs. The dataset comprised deeply sampled blood TCRbeta repertoires from subjects exposed to, actively infected with, or recovered from COVID-19. A freely available public database, intended as a resource for researchers studying the immune response to SARS-CoV-2, is where the repertoires were released. HLA class I and class II types, where available, came from metadata supplied by the sample provider rather than from assay-based typing. The samples were drawn from the first 160 participants of the ongoing ImmuneRACE study and from 1,254 subjects provided by 6 global collaborators. The sample metadata nearly always contained a de-identified subject ID, COVID-19 status, age in years and sex. Study-level results and caveats: Clinical and demographic metadata were provided uncurated, with the amount varying by source and participant.

In regard to this clone: Its antigen is not yet known. Per-base quality was not reported, and no clone a single base away is much larger than it.

TCRbeta CDR3 regions were amplified from genomic DNA using the immunoSEQ Assay, a bias-controlled multiplex PCR. Under the source paper's analysis protocol: Nucleated cell counts per sample were estimated from amplification of reference gene primers within the assay. To quantify the absolute abundance of each unique TCRbeta CDR3 rearrangement, sequence reads were collapsed and filtered. Productive Simpson clonality was computed per sample as the square root of Simpson's diversity index over productive rearrangements. Not all clones reach the TCRdb copy of this immuneACCESS table, which keeps in-frame sequences only. Checked studies attribute under half of the gap to unresolved V genes and leave the rest unexplained. V and J calls and clone size are given by that table; D and trimming were obtained from the DNA. This sample gives around 220,000 clones in total; roughly 86% of them show up just once. The top ten clones comprise approximately 10% of the sample.

One collaborating source in Seattle enrolled patients while the patients were actively infected and followed the patients over time throughout the course of disease. Whole blood was collected in K2EDTA tubes by collaborating institutions according to the institutions' own protocols. Collaborator samples were shipped for TCRbeta analysis as frozen whole blood, isolated PBMCs, or DNA extracted from either sample type. At the junction V is shortened by 0 bases and J by 7 bases, with 19 bases in between. The CDR3 covers 17 residues, taking in both the cysteine and the phenylalanine. The read is trimmed to its CDR3 DNA, 51 bases read in frame from base 1. CDR1 and CDR2 are drawn from the germline V gene (reference sequence): LGHDT, YNNKEL.

The sequence links TRBV3-1 (or the pseudogene TRBV3-2) to TRBJ2-1; the D region possibly corresponds to TRBD2 (6 bases align). Sequenced material: peripheral blood. This clonotype was obtained from a woman aged 50 to 60 with COVID-19, enrolled during active disease. The CDR3 in this case is CASSQDRALAGWNEQFF. The bases read TGTGCCAGCAGCCAAGATCGGGCACTAGCAGGGTGGAATGAGCAGTTCTTC.